This record covers a single TCR beta chain. The data derive from a study of cytomegalovirus exposure and HLA in healthy donors. CDR3 length equals 14 residues. V was pared by 6 bases and J by 3 bases, with 3 bases of the junction left unmatched. In germline, CDR1 is SNHLY, CDR2 FYNNEI. The data were produced by immunoSEQ multiplex PCR, yet TCRdb's version contains in-frame clones alone and is incomplete. The sample gives about 56,000 clones, 89% of which show up once; approximately 15% is in the top ten. An approximately 120-subject validation cohort, separate from the approximately 610-subject first cohort, supplied the donors.

Sequencing was done on a sample of PBMCs. The chain joins TRBV2 to TRBJ2-2; 8 nucleotides match TRBD2. This receptor was identified in a woman between 18 and 29 years old in good health and CMV-seronegative. CDR3 residues: CASSFSGDTGELFF. The CDR3, as DNA: TGTGCCAGCAGCTTTAGCGGGGACACCGGGGAGCTGTTTTTT.